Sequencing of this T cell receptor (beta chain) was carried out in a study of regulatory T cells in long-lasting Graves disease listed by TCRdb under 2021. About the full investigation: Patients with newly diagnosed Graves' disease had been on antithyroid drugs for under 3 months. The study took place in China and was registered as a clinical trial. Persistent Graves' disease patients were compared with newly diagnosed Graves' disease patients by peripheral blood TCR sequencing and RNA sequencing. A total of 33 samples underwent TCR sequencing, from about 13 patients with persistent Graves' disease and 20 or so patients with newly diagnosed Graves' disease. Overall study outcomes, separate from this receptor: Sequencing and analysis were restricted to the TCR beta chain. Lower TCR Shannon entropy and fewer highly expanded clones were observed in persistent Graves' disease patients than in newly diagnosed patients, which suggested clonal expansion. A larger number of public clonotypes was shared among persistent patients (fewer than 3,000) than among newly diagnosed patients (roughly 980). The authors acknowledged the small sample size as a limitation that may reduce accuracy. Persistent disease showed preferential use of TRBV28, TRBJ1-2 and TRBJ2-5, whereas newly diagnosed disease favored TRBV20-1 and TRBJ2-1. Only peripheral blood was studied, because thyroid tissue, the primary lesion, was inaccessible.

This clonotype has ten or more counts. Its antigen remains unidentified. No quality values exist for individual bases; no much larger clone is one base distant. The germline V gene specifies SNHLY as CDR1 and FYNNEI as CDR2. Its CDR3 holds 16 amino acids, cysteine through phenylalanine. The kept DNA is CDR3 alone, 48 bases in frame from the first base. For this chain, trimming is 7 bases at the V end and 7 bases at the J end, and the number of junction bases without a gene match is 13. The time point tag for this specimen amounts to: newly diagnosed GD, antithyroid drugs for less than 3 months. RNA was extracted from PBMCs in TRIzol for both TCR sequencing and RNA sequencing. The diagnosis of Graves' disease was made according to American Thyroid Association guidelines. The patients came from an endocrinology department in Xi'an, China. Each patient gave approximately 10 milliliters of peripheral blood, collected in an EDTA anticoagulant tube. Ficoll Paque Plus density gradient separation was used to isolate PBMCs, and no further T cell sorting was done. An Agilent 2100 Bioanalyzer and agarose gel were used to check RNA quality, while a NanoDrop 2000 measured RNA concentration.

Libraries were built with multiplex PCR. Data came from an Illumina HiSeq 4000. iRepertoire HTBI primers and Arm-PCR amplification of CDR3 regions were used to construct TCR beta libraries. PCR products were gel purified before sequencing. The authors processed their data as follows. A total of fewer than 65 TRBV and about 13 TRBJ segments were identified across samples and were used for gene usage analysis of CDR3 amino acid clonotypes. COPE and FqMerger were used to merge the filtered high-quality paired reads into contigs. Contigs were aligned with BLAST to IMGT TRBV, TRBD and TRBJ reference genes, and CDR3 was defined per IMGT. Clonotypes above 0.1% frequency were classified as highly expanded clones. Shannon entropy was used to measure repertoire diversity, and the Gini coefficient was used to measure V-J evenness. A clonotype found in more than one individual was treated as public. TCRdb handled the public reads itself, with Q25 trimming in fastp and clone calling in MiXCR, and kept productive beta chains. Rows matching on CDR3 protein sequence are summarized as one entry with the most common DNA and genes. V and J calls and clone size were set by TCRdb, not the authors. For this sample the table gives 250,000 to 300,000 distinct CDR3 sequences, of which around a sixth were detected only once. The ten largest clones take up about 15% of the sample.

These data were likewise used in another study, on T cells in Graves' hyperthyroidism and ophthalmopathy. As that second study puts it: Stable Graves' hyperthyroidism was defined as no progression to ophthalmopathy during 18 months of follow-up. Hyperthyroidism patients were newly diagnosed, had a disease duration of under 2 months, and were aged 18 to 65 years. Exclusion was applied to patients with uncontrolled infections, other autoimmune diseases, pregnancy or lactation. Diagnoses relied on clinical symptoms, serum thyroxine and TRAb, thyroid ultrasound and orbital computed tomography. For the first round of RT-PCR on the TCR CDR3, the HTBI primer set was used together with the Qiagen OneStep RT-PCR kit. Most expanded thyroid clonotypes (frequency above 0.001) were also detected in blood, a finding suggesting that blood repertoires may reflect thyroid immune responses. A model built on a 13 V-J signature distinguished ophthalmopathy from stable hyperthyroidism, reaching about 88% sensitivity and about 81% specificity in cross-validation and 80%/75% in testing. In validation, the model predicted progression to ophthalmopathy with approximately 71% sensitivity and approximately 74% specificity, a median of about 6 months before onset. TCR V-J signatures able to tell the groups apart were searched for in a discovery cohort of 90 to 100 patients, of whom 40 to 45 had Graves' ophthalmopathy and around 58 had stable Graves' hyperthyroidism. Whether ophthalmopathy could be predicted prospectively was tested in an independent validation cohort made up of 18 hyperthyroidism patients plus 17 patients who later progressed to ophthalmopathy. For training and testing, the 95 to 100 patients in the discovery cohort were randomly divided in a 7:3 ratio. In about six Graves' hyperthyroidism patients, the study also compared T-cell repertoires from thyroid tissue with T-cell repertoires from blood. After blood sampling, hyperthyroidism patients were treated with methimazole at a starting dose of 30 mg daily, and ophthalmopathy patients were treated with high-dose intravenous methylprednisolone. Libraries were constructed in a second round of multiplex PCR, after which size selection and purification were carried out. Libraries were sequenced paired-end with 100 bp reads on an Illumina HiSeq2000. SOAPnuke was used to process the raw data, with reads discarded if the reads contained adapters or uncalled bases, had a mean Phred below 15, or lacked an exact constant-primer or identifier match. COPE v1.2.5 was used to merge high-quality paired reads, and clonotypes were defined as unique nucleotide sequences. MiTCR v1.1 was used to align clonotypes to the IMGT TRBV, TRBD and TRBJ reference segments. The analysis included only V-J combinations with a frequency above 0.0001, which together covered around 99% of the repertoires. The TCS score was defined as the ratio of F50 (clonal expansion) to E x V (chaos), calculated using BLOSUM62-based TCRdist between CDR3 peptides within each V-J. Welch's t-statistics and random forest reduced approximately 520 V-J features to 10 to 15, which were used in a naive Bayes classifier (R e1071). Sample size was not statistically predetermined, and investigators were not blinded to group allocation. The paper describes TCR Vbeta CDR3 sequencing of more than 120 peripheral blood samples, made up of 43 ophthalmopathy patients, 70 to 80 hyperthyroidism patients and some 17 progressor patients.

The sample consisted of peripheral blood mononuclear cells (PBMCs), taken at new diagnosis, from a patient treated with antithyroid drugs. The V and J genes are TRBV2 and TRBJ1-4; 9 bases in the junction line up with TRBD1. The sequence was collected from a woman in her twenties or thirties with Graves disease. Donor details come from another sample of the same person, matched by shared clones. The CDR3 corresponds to CASTPSPGQGIEKLFF. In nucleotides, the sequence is TGTGCCAGCACCCCTTCCCCGGGACAGGGAATTGAAAAACTGTTTTTT.